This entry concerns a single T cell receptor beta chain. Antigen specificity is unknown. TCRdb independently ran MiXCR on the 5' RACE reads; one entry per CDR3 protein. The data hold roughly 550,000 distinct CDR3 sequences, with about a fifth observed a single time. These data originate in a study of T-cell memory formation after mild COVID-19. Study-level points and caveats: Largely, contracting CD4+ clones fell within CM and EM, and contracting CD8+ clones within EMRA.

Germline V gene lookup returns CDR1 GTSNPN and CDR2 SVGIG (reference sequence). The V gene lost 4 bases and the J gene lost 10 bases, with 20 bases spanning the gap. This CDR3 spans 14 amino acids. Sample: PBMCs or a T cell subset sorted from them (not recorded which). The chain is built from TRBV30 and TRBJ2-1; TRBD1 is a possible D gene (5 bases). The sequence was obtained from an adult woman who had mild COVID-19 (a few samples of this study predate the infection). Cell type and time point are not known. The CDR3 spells CAWKGWGRHGEQFF. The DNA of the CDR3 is TGTGCCTGGAAAGGTTGGGGCCGGCATGGGGAGCAGTTCTTC.